This T cell receptor beta chain came from a study of blood T cell repertoires in COVID-19. Study-level information: Samples of COVID-19 (acute and convalescent) were obtained from the United States, Italy and Spain. PBMCs, B-cell-depleted T cells, or T cells provided the cDNA or gDNA that made up the material.

Original data processing: The authors estimated nucleated cell counts from reference gene primer amplification. The method was immunoSEQ multiplex PCR; TCRdb's version includes in-frame clones alone and lacks a portion of them. That table gives V, J and clone size, and the DNA gave D and trimming. The table shows around 24,000 clones, with roughly 89% occurring only once. There are 14 residues in the CDR3. Germline V CDR1 and CDR2: ENHRY, SYGVKD. V lost 4 bases, J lost 5 bases, and 6 bases stayed unmatched. The sequenced sample consisted of peripheral blood. This chain uses TRBV10-3 with TRBJ1-2; TRBD1 agrees at 8 bases. The sequence derives from a man aged 65 to 85 with acute or convalescent COVID-19. The DNA of the CDR3 is TGTGCCATCAGTGCGGACAGGGAGAGGTATGGCTACACCTTC. It yields the protein CAISADRERYGYTF.